Below are 2 T cell receptor beta chains sequenced from a single sample in a study of CD8 T cells in Susac syndrome. RNA amounts of about 0.45 to 1 ug underwent reverse transcription with random hexamers. TCRdb used MiXCR to reprocess the immunoSEQ multiplex PCR reads, holding one entry per CDR3 protein. The repertoire has 210,000 or so distinct CDR3 sequences, approximately 94% of them found once; the top ten carry 0.15% to 0.2%. Input material: CD4+ T cells from PBMCs. Receptors were obtained from a human donor with Susac syndrome.

The genes are TRBV5-4 and TRBJ2-1, with 8 bases matching TRBD1. The CDR3 consists of 14 residues. With 4 bases clipped from V and 7 bases from J, the junction kept 7 bases outside the gene matches. Germline V CDR1 and CDR2: SGHNT, YYREEE (reference sequence). Here the CDR3 DNA reads TGTGCCAGCAGCGCGGGACAGGAGAGGAATGAGCAGTTCTTC. This translates into CASSAGQERNEQFF.

V is TRBV7-9 and J is TRBJ2-1, with a tentative D call TRBD2 (6 bases). This CDR3 spans 16 amino acids. Trimming shortened V by 8 bases and J by 0 bases, and 17 bases separated the two germline ends. The germline V gene has CDR1 SEHNR and CDR2 FQNEAQ (reference sequence). The CDR3 loop reads CASLRGGASSYNEQFF. Here the CDR3 DNA reads TGTGCCAGCTTGAGGGGAGGCGCGAGCTCCTACAATGAGCAGTTCTTC. Looking up the rest from reference TRBV7-9 and TRBJ2-1 gives the full variable domain: DTGVSQNPRHKITKRGQNVTFRCDPISEHNRLYWYRQTLGQGPEFLTYFQNEAQLEKSRLLSDRFSAERPKGSFSTLEIQRTEQGDSAMYLCASLRGGASSYNEQFFGPGTRLTVL.